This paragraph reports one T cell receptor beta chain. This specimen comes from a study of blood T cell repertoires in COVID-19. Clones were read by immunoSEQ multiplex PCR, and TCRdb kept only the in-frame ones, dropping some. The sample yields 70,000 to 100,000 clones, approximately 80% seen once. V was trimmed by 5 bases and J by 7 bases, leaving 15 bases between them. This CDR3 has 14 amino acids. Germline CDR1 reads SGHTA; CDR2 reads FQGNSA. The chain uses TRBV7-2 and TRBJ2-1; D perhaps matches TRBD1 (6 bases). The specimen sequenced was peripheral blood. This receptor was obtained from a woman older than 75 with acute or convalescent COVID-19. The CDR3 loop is CASSPSTGRNEQFF. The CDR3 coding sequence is TGTGCCAGCAGCCCATCGACAGGCAGGAATGAGCAGTTCTTC.